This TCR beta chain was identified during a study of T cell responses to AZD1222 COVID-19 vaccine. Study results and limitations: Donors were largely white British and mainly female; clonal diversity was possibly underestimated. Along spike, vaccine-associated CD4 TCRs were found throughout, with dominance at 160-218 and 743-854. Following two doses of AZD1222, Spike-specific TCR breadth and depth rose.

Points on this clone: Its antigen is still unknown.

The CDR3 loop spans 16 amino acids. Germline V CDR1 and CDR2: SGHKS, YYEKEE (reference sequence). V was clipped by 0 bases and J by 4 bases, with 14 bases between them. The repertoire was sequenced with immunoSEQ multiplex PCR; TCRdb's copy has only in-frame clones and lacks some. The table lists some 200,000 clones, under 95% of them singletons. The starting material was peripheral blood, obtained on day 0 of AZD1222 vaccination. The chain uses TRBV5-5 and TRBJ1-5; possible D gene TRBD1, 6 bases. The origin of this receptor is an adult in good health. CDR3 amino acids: CASSLVTGWGNQPQHF. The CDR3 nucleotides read TGTGCCAGCAGCTTGGTCACAGGGTGGGGGAATCAGCCCCAGCATTTT.